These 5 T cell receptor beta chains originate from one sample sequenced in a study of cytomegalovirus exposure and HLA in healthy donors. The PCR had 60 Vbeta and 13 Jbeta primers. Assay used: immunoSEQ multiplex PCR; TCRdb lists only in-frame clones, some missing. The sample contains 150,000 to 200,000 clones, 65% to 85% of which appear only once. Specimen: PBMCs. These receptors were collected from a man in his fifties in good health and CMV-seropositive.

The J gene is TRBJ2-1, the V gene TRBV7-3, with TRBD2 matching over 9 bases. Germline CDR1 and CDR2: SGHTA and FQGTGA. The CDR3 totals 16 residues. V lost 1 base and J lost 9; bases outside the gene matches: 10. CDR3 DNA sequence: TGTGCCAGCAGCTTAATCCAGCGGGGGGCTGGGGGTGAGCAGTTCTTC. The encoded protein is CASSLIQRGAGGEQFF.

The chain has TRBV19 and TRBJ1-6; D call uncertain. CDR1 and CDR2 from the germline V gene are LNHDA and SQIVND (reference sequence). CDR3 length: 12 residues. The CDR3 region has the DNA TGTGCTACCGCGATGACGGGATCCTCCCTCCACTTT. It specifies CATAMTGSSLHF.

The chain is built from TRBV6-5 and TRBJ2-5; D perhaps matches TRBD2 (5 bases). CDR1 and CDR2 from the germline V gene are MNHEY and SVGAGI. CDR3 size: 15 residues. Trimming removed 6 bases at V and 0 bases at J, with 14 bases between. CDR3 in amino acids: CASSPGVGYQETQYF. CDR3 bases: TGTGCCAGCAGCCCCGGGGTGGGGTACCAAGAGACCCAGTACTTC.

The CDR3 bases are TGTGCCTGGAGTGTTAACAGGGGGTCCTCTGGAAACACCATATATTTT. Protein sequence: CAWSVNRGSSGNTIYF. This sequence joins TRBV30 and TRBJ1-3, with 8 positions matching TRBD1. V was clipped by 0 bases and J by 0 bases; unmatched bases: 4. CDR3 length: 16 amino acids. CDR1 and CDR2 (germline): GTSNPN, SVGIG (reference sequence).

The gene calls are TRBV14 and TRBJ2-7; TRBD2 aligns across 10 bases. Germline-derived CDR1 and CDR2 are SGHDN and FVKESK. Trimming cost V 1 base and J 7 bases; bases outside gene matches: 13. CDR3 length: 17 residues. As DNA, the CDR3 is TGTGCCAGCAGCCAAGTCCCCCTCGCTAGCGGGAGCGGAGAGCAGTACTTC. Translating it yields CASSQVPLASGSGEQYF.